Below, 8 T cell receptor beta chains from the same sample are listed, as sequenced in a study of long-term antiretroviral therapy in people with HIV. Sequencing used immunoSEQ v3.0 at survey level. Generated by immunoSEQ multiplex PCR, the TCRdb table keeps only in-frame clones and is missing some. This sample has roughly 19,000 clones, with approximately 80% found just once. The input for sequencing was unsorted PBMCs, taken 0.6 years after starting antiretroviral therapy. Receptors originate from a woman younger than 35 with HIV.

This chain connects TRBV9 to TRBJ2-3; D possibly corresponds to TRBD1 (6 bases). V lost 0 bases, J lost 2 bases, and 19 bases lay in between. CDR3 length: 18 residues. Germline-derived CDR1 and CDR2 are SGDLS and YYNGEE. The CDR3 loop is CASSVGQGHQSLTDTQYF. CDR3 DNA sequence: TGTGCCAGCAGCGTAGGGCAGGGGCACCAATCCCTCACAGATACGCAGTATTTT.

The V gene is TRBV15, the J gene TRBJ2-7; perhaps TRBD2 as D (6 bases). The CDR3 loop spans 12 amino acids. CDR1 and CDR2 (germline): LNHNV, YYDKDF (reference sequence). Deletions cut 4 bases from V and 6 bases from J, with 10 bases between. As DNA, the CDR3 is TGTGCCACCAGCAAAGGGACTCCCGAGCAGTACTTC. Protein: CATSKGTPEQYF.

The rearrangement joins TRBV4-1 to TRBJ1-1; the D gene is possibly TRBD1 (5 bases). The CDR3 runs to 15 residues. The V gene lost 0 bases and the J gene lost 3 bases, with 11 bases spanning the gap. Looked up from germline, CDR1 is MGHRA and CDR2 is YSYEKL. CDR3 sequence reads: CASSQEGHYYTEAFF. The CDR3 DNA sequence: TGCGCCAGCAGCCAAGAAGGACATTATTACACTGAAGCTTTCTTT.

This clone has just one count. The chain combines TRBV30 with TRBJ1-1, with TRBD1 as a possible D gene (5 bases). The CDR3 is 14 residues long. Germline V lookup: CDR1 GTSNPN, CDR2 SVGIG (reference sequence). The V end lost 0 bases, the J end lost 4 bases, and 12 bases lay between the germline ends. The CDR3 spells CAWSVGGYGTEAFF. The DNA of the CDR3 is TGTGCCTGGAGTGTCGGGGGATACGGCACTGAAGCTTTCTTT.

This clone was counted between two and nine times. The V call is TRBV7-6, the J call TRBJ1-2, with 8 positions matching TRBD1. Germline V gene data show CDR1 as SGHVS and CDR2 as FNYEAQ. CDR3 length: 13 amino acids. The trim removed 6 bases at V and 7 bases at J, leaving 7 bases unmatched. This CDR3 reads CASSAGTGFGYTF. CDR3 coding DNA: TGTGCCAGCAGTGCCGGGACAGGTTTTGGCTACACCTTC.

The V gene is TRBV5-6, the J gene TRBJ2-3; D gene uncertain. This CDR3 has 14 amino acids. The V gene's germline CDR1 is SGHDT and CDR2 YYEEEE. The V end lost 2 bases, the J end lost 4 bases, and 11 bases lay between the germline ends. CDR3 coding DNA: TGTGCCAGCAGCTTCCCAGGTGCGGCAGATACGCAGTATTTT. Its translation: CASSFPGAADTQYF.

This sequence joins TRBV13 and TRBJ2-7; no reliable D call. CDR3 length: 15 residues. Germline V gene sequence: CDR1 PRHDT, CDR2 FYEKMQ (reference sequence). The V end was cut by 7 bases, the J end by 4 bases, with 20 bases between. The CDR3 DNA follows: TGTGCCAGCACCTTGGGCCCGCTCGGCCCTTACGAGCAGTACTTC. Translating it yields CASTLGPLGPYEQYF.

The V and J genes are TRBV2 and TRBJ2-7, with D possibly called TRBD1 or TRBD2 (6 bases each). This CDR3 is 15 amino acids long. Per the germline V gene, CDR1 is SNHLY and CDR2 is FYNNEI. Trimming took 7 bases from V and 3 from J, leaving 19 bases between them. CDR3 bases: TGTGCCAGCATTCCGCCGGGGGCCCGAGGCTACGAGCAGTACTTC. Amino acid sequence: CASIPPGARGYEQYF.